The 24 T cell receptor beta chains presented below share a single source sample, sequenced in a study of shared clonotypes between healthy human individuals. Data came from immunoSEQ multiplex PCR; TCRdb stores just in-frame clones and leaves some out. Among about 730,000 clones listed, 55% to 75% were seen once. Sequencing was done on a sample of memory CD4+ T cells sorted from blood. Subset in this sample: CD45RA-negative fraction. The receptors originated from a woman aged 25 to 45 in good health.

The CDR3 protein is CASSQDSLAGAGTGELFF. As DNA, the CDR3 is TGTGCCAGCAGCCAAGACAGCCTAGCGGGAGCGGGCACCGGGGAGCTGTTTTTT. V and J are TRBV4-2 and TRBJ2-2; the match to TRBD2 covers 10 bases. The CDR3 consists of 18 residues. Germline V gene sequence: CDR1 LGHNA, CDR2 YNFKEQ. J lost 4 bases, V lost 0 bases, and 8 bases had no gene match.

Concerning this clone: The DNA is left out, because the CDR3 cannot be placed on it with certainty; the CDR3 is given as TCRdb lists it. The chain has TRBV21-1 and TRBJ2-2; the table names TRBD1, a call not compared with the DNA. TRBV21-1 is reported as a pseudogene. From its first to its last residue, the CDR3 has 15 amino acids. The CDR3 protein is CASILCGRGPGELFF.

The rearrangement joins TRBV5-1 to TRBJ1-1; D might be TRBD1 (5 bases). Germline V gene data show CDR1 as SGHRS and CDR2 as YFSETQ. This CDR3 is built from 16 residues. V gave up 0 bases and J gave up 4 bases, with 16 bases separating them. This chain's CDR3 is CASSLELQVFSTEAFF. CDR3 nucleotide sequence: TGCGCCAGCAGCTTGGAGTTACAGGTCTTTAGCACTGAAGCTTTCTTT.

This sequence joins TRBV4-2 and TRBJ1-3; D is perhaps TRBD1 (5 bases). V lost 2 bases and J lost 0, with 8 bases in between. Germline CDR1 reads LGHNA; CDR2 reads YNFKEQ. CDR3 length: 15 amino acids. CDR3 loop: CASSQSQASGNTIYF. CDR3 DNA: TGTGCCAGCAGCCAATCACAGGCCTCTGGAAACACCATATATTTT.

Here the CDR3 reads CASSTRQKSNTEAFF. DNA for the CDR3: TGTGCCAGCAGTACCCGACAGAAATCGAACACTGAAGCTTTCTTT. The genes are TRBV2 and TRBJ1-1; D might be TRBD1 (5 bases). The CDR3 length is 15 residues. Germline V gene sequence: CDR1 SNHLY, CDR2 FYNNEI. Trimming took 5 bases from V and 1 from J, leaving 14 bases between them.

CDR3 amino acids: CASSKTGSAEAFF. In DNA, the CDR3 is TGTGCCAGCAGTAAAACAGGGAGCGCTGAAGCTTTCTTT. This chain joins TRBV2 and TRBJ1-1; perhaps TRBD1 as D (6 bases). There are 13 residues in the CDR3. CDR1 and CDR2 from the germline V gene are SNHLY and FYNNEI. V shed 5 bases and J shed 6 bases, with 13 bases lying between them.

This chain links TRBV27 with TRBJ2-1; TRBD2 matches at 15 bases. Germline CDR1 MNHEY, CDR2 SMNVEV (reference sequence). This CDR3 has 17 residues. V shed 4 bases, J shed 8 bases, and the junction held 9 bases outside the gene matches. CDR3 residues: CASSSWTSGRAVYEQFF. The CDR3 region has the DNA TGTGCCAGCAGTTCTTGGACTAGCGGGAGGGCCGTCTATGAGCAGTTCTTC.

V and J are TRBV28 and TRBJ2-1; D call uncertain. The V and J ends lost 4 bases and 13 bases respectively, with 17 bases between them. CDR3 length equals 13 residues. Germline V CDR1 and CDR2: MDHEN, SYDVKM. The CDR3 sequence is CASSSPDTLGQFF. CDR3 DNA: TGTGCCAGCAGTTCGCCCGACACGCTAGGACAGTTCTTC.

The rearrangement uses TRBV28 and TRBJ2-7, with D unclear. Germline V lookup: CDR1 MDHEN, CDR2 SYDVKM. The germline V and J ends were trimmed by 4 bases and 4 bases, with 8 bases remaining between them. CDR3 length: 12 residues. This CDR3 reads CASSSTLYEQYF. For the CDR3, the DNA is TGTGCCAGCAGTTCGACACTATACGAGCAGTACTTC.

In this sample, this clone turned up a few times. The gene calls are TRBV5-4 and TRBJ1-1; TRBD1 might be the D (5 bases). V was trimmed by 4 bases and J by 7 bases, leaving 8 bases between them. The CDR3 extends over 11 amino acids. Germline V lookup: CDR1 SGHNT, CDR2 YYREEE (reference sequence). The CDR3 DNA is TGTGCCAGCAGCAACAGGCTTGAAGCTTTCTTT. This encodes CASSNRLEAFF.

This chain links TRBV7-2 with TRBJ2-2, with D possibly TRBD2 on 5 matching bases. Trimming removed 5 bases from V and 6 bases from J, with 13 bases in between. Per the germline V gene, CDR1 is SGHTA and CDR2 is FQGNSA. This CDR3 spans 14 amino acids. CDR3: CASSTRTDAGELFF. The CDR3 DNA reads as TGTGCCAGCAGCACTCGGACTGATGCCGGGGAGCTGTTTTTT.

The V and J genes are TRBV11-2 and TRBJ2-7; D is undetermined. The germline V and J ends were trimmed by 5 bases and 1 base, with 9 bases remaining between them. Germline values: CDR1 SGHAT, CDR2 FQNNGV. The CDR3 has 13 amino acids. CDR3 sequence reads: CASSPGQSYEQYF. The CDR3 DNA is TGTGCCAGCAGCCCCGGGCAGTCCTACGAGCAGTACTTC.

This clone was seen only once. The V and J genes are TRBV2 and TRBJ2-2; weak D call: TRBD2 (6 bases). Trimming took 6 bases from V and 6 from J, leaving 17 bases between them. CDR3 length equals 15 residues. CDR1 SNHLY and CDR2 FYNNEI come from the germline V gene. The CDR3 DNA follows: TGTGCCAGCAGGAGACTAGTCACCGCTCCCGGGGAGCTGTTTTTT. Protein sequence: CASRRLVTAPGELFF.

The genes are TRBV7-2 and TRBJ2-1; D is possibly TRBD2 (6 bases). V was clipped by 2 bases and J by 0 bases, with 17 bases between them. The CDR3 has 18 amino acids. Germline loops: CDR1 SGHTA, CDR2 FQGNSA. CDR3 sequence: CASSLKAGTLSSYNEQFF. The CDR3 DNA is TGTGCCAGCAGCTTAAAAGCGGGCACCCTTAGCTCCTACAATGAGCAGTTCTTC.

The CDR3 DNA reads as TGTGCCAGCAGCTGGGGTAGCGGTAGCACAGATACGCAGTATTTT. Residues: CASSWGSGSTDTQYF. This rearrangement joins TRBV7-6 to TRBJ2-3; TRBD2 is a possible D gene (6 bases). V dropped 4 bases and J dropped 0 bases, with 11 bases sitting between them. CDR3 size: 15 residues. Germline V gives CDR1 SGHVS, CDR2 FNYEAQ.

This clone was recorded a few times. This chain uses TRBV6-5 with TRBJ2-1; TRBD2 agrees at 8 bases. The CDR3 covers 15 residues. Germline lookup yields CDR1 MNHEY and CDR2 SVGAGI. The trim removed 6 bases at V and 3 bases at J, leaving 7 bases unmatched. DNA for the CDR3: TGTGCCAGCAGCCGCAGCGGGAGCCTCTACAATGAGCAGTTCTTC. It specifies CASSRSGSLYNEQFF.

This clone was counted only a few times. The sample holds other DNA sequences that translate to the same CDR3. The chain joins TRBV5-1 to TRBJ2-3, with unresolved D. Trimming took off 1 base at V and 1 base at J, with 10 bases between the two ends. The CDR3 has 15 amino acids. Germline V lookup: CDR1 SGHRS, CDR2 YFSETQ. CDR3 loop: CASSLFGRGTDTQYF. The DNA of the CDR3 is TGCGCCAGCAGCTTGTTCGGCCGGGGCACAGATACGCAGTATTTT. Looking up the rest from reference TRBV5-1 and TRBJ2-3 gives the full variable domain: KAGVTQTPRYLIKTRGQQVTLSCSPISGHRSVSWYQQTPGQGLQFLFEYFSETQRNKGNFPGRFSGRQFSNSRSEMNVSTLELGDSALYLCASSLFGRGTDTQYFGPGTRLTVL.

This clone was seen just once. The CDR3: CASSPVLAGVVETQYF. In nucleotides, the CDR3 is TGTGCCAGCAGTCCCGTACTAGCGGGAGTGGTAGAGACCCAGTACTTC. The chain recombines TRBV28 with TRBJ2-5; TRBD2 aligns across 11 bases. Germline V gene lookup returns CDR1 MDHEN and CDR2 SYDVKM. The length of the CDR3 is 16 residues. The trim removed 5 bases at V and 4 bases at J, leaving 9 bases unmatched.

V is TRBV12-5 and J is TRBJ2-1; 14 nucleotides line up with TRBD2. Trimming took 1 base from V and 1 from J; bases not matched to a gene: 15. The CDR3 contains 22 residues. Germline V gene data show CDR1 as LGHNT and CDR2 as FRNRAP. CDR3 in amino acids: CASGLGPRRGLAGVGSYNEQFF. The DNA of the CDR3 is TGTGCTAGTGGTTTGGGCCCCCGGAGGGGACTAGCGGGAGTGGGTTCCTACAATGAGCAGTTCTTC.

The chain employs TRBV28 and TRBJ2-7, with TRBD2 as a possible D gene (6 bases). The CDR3 spans 14 residues. V lost 6 bases, J lost 0 bases, and 12 bases lay in between. From germline, CDR1 is MDHEN and CDR2 SYDVKM. CDR3 region: CASRNSGSSYEQYF. CDR3 DNA: TGTGCCAGCAGGAATAGCGGAAGCTCCTACGAGCAGTACTTC.

The genes are TRBV27 and TRBJ1-1, with D hard to call. This CDR3 has 14 residues. Germline CDR1 MNHEY, CDR2 SMNVEV (reference sequence). Between the trimmed V and J ends, which lost 5 bases and 5 bases, there was a span of 15 bases. The DNA for the CDR3 is TGTGCCAGCAGTAAGGGCCAGCGGCGGACTGAAGCTTTCTTT. Its translation is CASSKGQRRTEAFF.

This chain joins TRBV28 and TRBJ2-4; D gene uncertain. Germline V gene sequence: CDR1 MDHEN, CDR2 SYDVKM. CDR3 length equals 15 residues. Trimming pared 3 bases from V and 4 bases from J, leaving 13 bases between. The CDR3, as DNA: TGTGCCAGCAGTTTTCCCCCCTTGGGGAAAAACATTCAGTACTTC. It is translated as CASSFPPLGKNIQYF.

This clone occurred a few times. The gene calls are TRBV30 and TRBJ1-1, with a possible D match to TRBD1 (6 bases). V lost 8 bases and J 1 base, leaving 14 bases between the germline ends. The V gene's germline CDR1 is GTSNPN and CDR2 SVGIG (reference sequence). The CDR3 extends over 13 amino acids. The CDR3 protein is CATTGTPNTEAFF. The DNA for the CDR3 is TGTGCCACAACTGGGACACCGAACACTGAAGCTTTCTTT.

The rearrangement joins TRBV10-2 to TRBJ2-1; D uncertain. CDR3 length equals 10 residues. Trimming stripped 7 bases from V and 10 bases from J, with 8 bases between. CDR1 is WSHSY and CDR2 is SAAADI in the germline V gene. DNA of the CDR3: TGCGCCAGCACCCGCCGGGAGCAGTTCTTC. Its protein product is CASTRREQFF.